This paragraph covers one T cell receptor (beta chain) sequence. As yet, its antigen is unknown. These data are taken from a study of shared clonotypes between healthy human individuals. Regarding the study as a whole: Rarefaction curves obtained for sorted subsets showed sequencing incomplete despite large depth. Clonotype sharing among donors was thought likely to change with sequencing depth.

Per germline, CDR1 MDHEN and CDR2 SYDVKM. The V gene lost 6 bases and the J gene lost 4 bases, with 18 bases spanning the gap. The CDR3 spans 15 residues. Investigators divided CD4+ cells into CD45RA+ naive and CD45RA-negative memory subsets. In the authors' methods: Filtering differed, since immunoSEQ gave only junction sequences and no quality scores. Libraries were prepared by immunoSEQ multiplex PCR; TCRdb keeps only in-frame clonotypes and omits some of them. D and trimming come from the DNA, and the V and J calls and clone size come from that table. Among 2 million to 3 million clones, over 85% were seen once, and the ten largest hold around 0.37%.

The V and J genes are TRBV28 and TRBJ2-5, with D tentatively TRBD2 (6 bases). The TCR comes from a man aged 18 to 35 in good health. Some clones in this sample may be carry-over from other donors' samples. Material: naive CD4+ T cells from PBMCs. The subset is: CD45RA+ positively selected. CDR3 amino acids: CASSHAGIGLETQYF. For the CDR3, the DNA is TGTGCCAGCAGCCACGCGGGGATCGGGTTAGAGACCCAGTACTTC.